A single sample is the source of the 15 T cell receptor beta chains below, sequenced in a study of patients and donors after allogeneic stem cell transplantation. TCRdb itself ran the RT-PCR reads through MiXCR, one entry per CDR3 protein. The sample includes 900,000 to 1,000,000 distinct CDR3 sequences, roughly 18% of them seen just once. Sequencing input: blood, either unsorted or a sorted T cell fraction (not recorded which). These receptors were taken from a human donor who was either an allogeneic HSCT recipient or a stem cell or donor lymphocyte infusion donor (not recorded which). It is not recorded whose cells these are; they may come from a transplant donor.

The chain uses TRBV7-9 and TRBJ1-5; TRBD1 matches 7 bases. CDR3 length: 15 residues. The J segment lost 5 bases and the V segment lost 1 base, leaving 5 bases of the junction unmatched. Germline lookup yields CDR1 SEHNR and CDR2 FQNEAQ (reference sequence). The CDR3 is CASSLGQGGHQPQHF. DNA for the CDR3: TGTGCCAGCAGCTTAGGTCAGGGGGGTCATCAGCCCCAGCATTTT.

This sequence joins TRBV5-1 and TRBJ2-2; D unresolved. Trimming pared 4 bases from V and 6 bases from J, leaving 13 bases between. The CDR3 length is 14 residues. Germline-derived CDR1 and CDR2 are SGHRS and YFSETQ. CDR3 nucleotides: TGCGCCAGCAGCCTGGACGGAATCCCCGGGGAGCTGTTTTTT. Translating it yields CASSLDGIPGELFF.

The table lists this clonotype with many counts. The chain carries TRBV29-1 and TRBJ2-1; maybe TRBD2 (5 bases). The germline CDR1 and CDR2 sequences are SQVTM and ANQGSEA. CDR3 length equals 15 residues. Trimming removed 1 base at V and 6 bases at J, with 16 bases between. The CDR3 here is CSVEGNSDIINEQFF. The CDR3 bases are TGCAGCGTTGAAGGTAATAGCGACATCATCAATGAGCAGTTCTTC.

This clonotype was detected a few times. V gene TRBV24-1 combines with J gene TRBJ1-2; TRBD1 matches at 9 bases. Trimming removed 4 bases from V and 8 bases from J; junction bases left unmatched: 10. Germline V gives CDR1 KGHDR, CDR2 SFDVKD. The CDR3 loop spans 15 amino acids. The CDR3 protein is CATSDLKQGARGYTF. In DNA, the CDR3 is TGTGCCACCAGTGACCTCAAACAGGGGGCGCGCGGCTACACCTTC.

This chain uses TRBV18 with TRBJ1-1, with no clear D. CDR1 and CDR2 from the germline V gene are KGHSH and LQKENI. Trimming removed 8 bases at V and 1 base at J, with 11 bases between. The CDR3 consists of 13 residues. The CDR3 coding sequence is TGTGCCAGCAGTCCCTCAGCGAACACTGAAGCTTTCTTT. It specifies CASSPSANTEAFF.

This clonotype was counted only a few times. J is TRBJ1-6 and V is TRBV14, with D possibly TRBD1 on 6 matching bases. CDR1 and CDR2 (germline): SGHDN, FVKESK. The CDR3 extends over 15 amino acids. V dropped 7 bases and J dropped 5 bases, with 15 bases sitting between them. CDR3 amino acids: CASNSGDTNNSPLHF. The DNA for the CDR3 is TGTGCCAGCAACTCAGGGGACACCAATAATTCACCCCTCCACTTT.

This clonotype showed up many times. V usage is TRBV12-3 or TRBV12-4 and J usage is TRBJ1-2; the D is unclear. This CDR3 is built from 13 residues. The germline V and J ends were trimmed by 0 bases and 4 bases, with 6 bases remaining between them. CDR3 coding DNA: TGTGCCAGCAGTTTAGCGCCCGTCTATGGCTACACCTTC. Its protein is CASSLAPVYGYTF.

J is TRBJ2-3 and V is TRBV3-1; D perhaps matches TRBD2 (6 bases). Trimming pared 3 bases from V and 8 bases from J, leaving 12 bases between. Germline assignment: CDR1 LGHDT and CDR2 YNNKEL (reference sequence). The CDR3 is 13 residues long. The DNA of the CDR3 is TGTGCCAGCAGCCAGCGCGGGGACGGTACGCAGTATTTT. Translated, it gives CASSQRGDGTQYF.

This clonotype has only a few counts. The J gene is TRBJ2-6, the V gene TRBV20-1, with D unclear. V was clipped by 0 bases and J by 0 bases, with 6 bases between them. Germline values: CDR1 DFQATT, CDR2 SNEGSKA (reference sequence). The CDR3 has 15 amino acids. The CDR3 loop is CSAREPNSGANVLTF. The CDR3 region has the DNA TGCAGTGCTAGAGAACCAAACTCTGGGGCCAACGTCCTGACTTTC.

This clonotype showed up just a few times. The gene calls are TRBV4-1 and TRBJ1-1; D is unclear. Trimming took off 0 bases at V and 3 bases at J, with 8 bases between the two ends. This CDR3 spans 14 amino acids. The germline V gene encodes CDR1 MGHRA and CDR2 YSYEKL. CDR3 DNA: TGCGCCAGCAGCCAAGAACGGGGTGACACTGAAGCTTTCTTT. It codes for CASSQERGDTEAFF.

This chain connects TRBV4-1 to TRBJ2-2; 11 bases are a match to TRBD2. The CDR3 is made up of 17 amino acids. V dropped 3 bases and J dropped 1; count of bases not matched to a gene: 4. Germline values: CDR1 MGHRA, CDR2 YSYEKL. CDR3 sequence: CASSQLLAGVNTGELFF. The CDR3 coding sequence is TGCGCCAGCAGCCAGTTACTAGCGGGGGTGAACACCGGGGAGCTGTTTTTT.

The chain is built from TRBV20-1 and TRBJ2-6; D unclear. Trimming took 1 base from V and 1 from J, leaving 11 bases between them. Germline assignment: CDR1 DFQATT and CDR2 SNEGSKA (reference sequence). The CDR3 covers 16 residues. DNA of the CDR3: TGCAGTGCTAGAGCGGGCAGAGAATCTGGGGCCAACGTCCTGACTTTC. Translating gives CSARAGRESGANVLTF.

In DNA form, the CDR3 reads TGTGCCAGCAGCTTCGGAGGGCTCGCTGGCTACACCTTC. Translated: CASSFGGLAGYTF. This chain links TRBV11-2 with TRBJ1-2, with no clear D. Germline V gene sequence: CDR1 SGHAT, CDR2 FQNNGV. V was clipped by 3 bases and J by 7 bases, with 12 bases between them. The CDR3 is 13 amino acids. The entire variable domain, with the rest obtained from reference TRBV11-2 and TRBJ1-2, is as follows: EAGVAQSPRYKIIEKRQSVAFWCNPISGHATLYWYQQILGQGPKLLIQFQNNGVVDDSQLPKDRFSAERLKGVDSTLKIQPAKLEDSAVYLCASSFGGLAGYTFGSGTRLTVV.

The V gene is TRBV20-1, the J gene TRBJ1-3; tentatively, D is TRBD1 (6 bases). The germline V and J ends were trimmed by 2 bases and 0 bases, with 14 bases remaining between them. The CDR3 runs 16 residues. Germline CDR1 DFQATT, CDR2 SNEGSKA (reference sequence). The CDR3 DNA reads as TGCAGTGCTAGACATTGGACAGCGAGCTCTGGAAACACCATATATTTT. This gives the protein CSARHWTASSGNTIYF.

This clonotype was found a few times. This chain connects TRBV27 to TRBJ1-2; D is perhaps TRBD1 (5 bases). This CDR3 contains 14 residues. Germline lookup yields CDR1 MNHEY and CDR2 SMNVEV (reference sequence). The V gene lost 6 bases and the J gene lost 8 bases, with 19 bases spanning the gap. CDR3 nucleotides: TGTGCCAGCAGCCGGGACGGCCCGGGAGGGGGCTACACCTTC. Protein sequence: CASSRDGPGGGYTF.